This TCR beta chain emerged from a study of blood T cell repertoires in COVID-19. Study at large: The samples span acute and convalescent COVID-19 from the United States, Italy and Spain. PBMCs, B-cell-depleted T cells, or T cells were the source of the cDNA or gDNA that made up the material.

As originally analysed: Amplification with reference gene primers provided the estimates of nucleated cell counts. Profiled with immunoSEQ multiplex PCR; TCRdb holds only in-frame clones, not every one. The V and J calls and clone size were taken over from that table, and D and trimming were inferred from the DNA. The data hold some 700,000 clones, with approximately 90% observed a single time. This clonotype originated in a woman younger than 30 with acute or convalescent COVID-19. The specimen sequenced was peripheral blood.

The DNA of the CDR3 is TGCGCCAGCAGCACTTCCGGGACACCCACCTACGAGCAGTACTTC. Protein: CASSTSGTPTYEQYF. The V call is TRBV5-1, the J call TRBJ2-7; possible D gene TRBD1, 6 bases. CDR3 length: 15 residues. From germline, CDR1 is SGHRS and CDR2 YFSETQ. The V gene lost 4 bases and the J gene lost 2 bases, with 16 bases spanning the gap.